The TCR beta chain described here comes from a study of regulatory T cells in long-lasting Graves disease listed by TCRdb under 2021. Study-wide context: Patients with newly diagnosed Graves' disease had been on antithyroid drugs for under 3 months. Persistent Graves' disease patients were compared with newly diagnosed Graves' disease patients by peripheral blood TCR sequencing and RNA sequencing. The study was registered as a clinical trial and conducted in China. TCR sequencing covered around 13 persistent and approximately 20 newly diagnosed Graves' disease patients, some 35 samples in total. The full study reports these points: The authors acknowledged the small sample size as a limitation that may reduce accuracy. More public clonotypes were shared among persistent patients (fewer than 3,000) than among newly diagnosed patients (966). Only the TCR beta chain was sequenced and analyzed. Because the primary lesion, thyroid tissue, could not be accessed, the study looked at peripheral blood alone. Persistent disease showed preferential use of TRBV28, TRBJ1-2 and TRBJ2-5, whereas newly diagnosed disease favored TRBV20-1 and TRBJ2-1. Persistent Graves' disease patients showed lower TCR Shannon entropy and fewer highly expanded clones than newly diagnosed patients, suggesting clonal expansion.

Points on this clonotype: Its antigen is currently not known. Base quality data are lacking; no much larger clone is found one base away.

The germline V gene encodes CDR1 MNHEY and CDR2 SVGAGI. V has 4 bases trimmed and J has 10 bases trimmed; junction bases matching no gene number 8. Its CDR3 holds 14 amino acids, cysteine through phenylalanine. Of the read, only the CDR3 DNA is kept; its 42 bases are in frame from base 1. The time point label corresponds to: newly diagnosed GD, antithyroid drugs for less than 3 months. For both TCR sequencing and RNA sequencing, RNA was extracted from PBMCs using TRIzol. Graves' disease was diagnosed according to American Thyroid Association guidelines. Patients were recruited from an endocrinology department in Xi'an, China. From each patient, 8 to 10 milliliters of peripheral blood was collected into an EDTA anticoagulant tube. PBMCs were isolated by Ficoll Paque Plus density gradient separation without further T cell sorting. An Agilent 2100 Bioanalyzer and agarose gel were used to check RNA quality, while a NanoDrop 2000 measured RNA concentration.

Libraries were constructed by multiplex PCR. The sequencer was an Illumina HiSeq 4000. To build TCR beta libraries, CDR3 regions were amplified by Arm-PCR using iRepertoire HTBI primers. Before sequencing, the PCR products went through gel purification. The original methods were these. Gene usage analysis of CDR3 amino acid clonotypes used the 62 TRBV and fewer than 15 TRBJ segments found across samples. Filtered high-quality paired reads were merged into contigs using COPE and FqMerger. BLAST was used to align contigs to IMGT TRBV, TRBD and TRBJ reference genes, and CDR3 was defined according to IMGT. Highly expanded clones were defined as clonotypes with a frequency above 0.1%. Repertoire diversity was measured by Shannon entropy, and V-J evenness by the Gini coefficient. A clonotype was considered public if more than one individual shared it. The public reads were reanalyzed by TCRdb: fastp trimming at Q25, MiXCR alignment, in-frame beta chains only. One record per CDR3 amino acid sequence lists the most common genes and DNA. The V and J calls were determined by TCRdb, not by the authors. Here the sample has approximately 390,000 distinct CDR3 sequences; 16% occur a single time. Clones ranked in the top ten supply roughly 21% of the sample.

These records were also assigned to another study, of T cells in Graves' hyperthyroidism and ophthalmopathy. From the second report: Graves' hyperthyroidism was defined as stable when no progression to ophthalmopathy occurred over 18 months of follow-up. Hyperthyroidism patients were newly diagnosed, had a disease duration of under 2 months, and were aged 18 to 65 years. Patients with uncontrolled infections, other autoimmune diseases, pregnancy or lactation were excluded. Diagnoses were based on clinical symptoms, serum thyroxine and TRAb, thyroid ultrasound and orbital computed tomography. A first-round RT-PCR of the TCR CDR3 used the HTBI primer set with the Qiagen OneStep RT-PCR kit. Blood samples also contained most of the expanded thyroid clonotypes (frequency above 0.001), which suggests that blood repertoires may reflect thyroid immune responses. A model built on a 13 V-J signature distinguished ophthalmopathy from stable hyperthyroidism, reaching 85% to 90% sensitivity and around 81% specificity in cross-validation and 80%/75% in testing. In validation, the model predicted progression to ophthalmopathy a median of 6.5 months before onset, with about 67% sensitivity and about 72% specificity. TCR V-J signatures able to tell the groups apart were searched for in a discovery cohort of some 97 patients, of whom under 45 had Graves' ophthalmopathy and 57 had stable Graves' hyperthyroidism. An independent validation cohort of fewer than 20 hyperthyroidism patients and about 15 patients who later progressed to ophthalmopathy tested prospective prediction of ophthalmopathy. For training and testing, the roughly 93 patients in the discovery cohort were randomly divided in a 7:3 ratio. In several Graves' hyperthyroidism patients, the study also compared T-cell repertoires from thyroid tissue with T-cell repertoires from blood. Following sampling, methimazole starting at 30 mg daily was given to hyperthyroidism patients, and high-dose intravenous methylprednisolone was given to ophthalmopathy patients. A second multiplex PCR round built the libraries, followed by size selection and purification. Libraries were sequenced paired-end with 100 bp reads on an Illumina HiSeq2000. SOAPnuke was used to process the raw data, with reads discarded if the reads contained adapters or uncalled bases, had a mean Phred below 15, or lacked an exact constant-primer or identifier match. COPE v1.2.5 was used to merge high-quality paired reads, and clonotypes were defined as unique nucleotide sequences. Clonotypes were aligned to IMGT TRBV, TRBD and TRBJ reference segments using MiTCR v1.1. The analysis was restricted to V-J combinations with a frequency above 0.0001, which together covered about 99% of the repertoires. A TCS score was defined as the ratio between F50 (clonal expansion) and ExV (chaos), using BLOSUM62-based TCRdist between CDR3 peptides within each V-J. Welch's t-statistics and random forest reduced around 550 V-J features to 10 to 15, which were used in a naive Bayes classifier (R e1071). No statistical method was used to fix the sample size in advance, and group allocation was not hidden from the investigators. TCR Vbeta CDR3 sequencing of 120 to 150 peripheral blood samples (43 ophthalmopathy, 75 to 80 hyperthyroidism and some 17 progressor patients) is reported in the paper.

Source: peripheral blood mononuclear cells (PBMCs), taken at new diagnosis, from a patient treated with antithyroid drugs. This clonotype was sampled from a woman between 18 and 29 years old with Graves disease. Donor details come from another sample of the same person, matched by shared clones. The chain was built from TRBV6-5 and TRBJ1-4, with 8 junctional bases fitting TRBD1. CDR3 reads: CASSFFPGQVKLFF. The DNA sequence reads TGTGCCAGCAGTTTCTTTCCGGGACAGGTAAAACTGTTTTTT.